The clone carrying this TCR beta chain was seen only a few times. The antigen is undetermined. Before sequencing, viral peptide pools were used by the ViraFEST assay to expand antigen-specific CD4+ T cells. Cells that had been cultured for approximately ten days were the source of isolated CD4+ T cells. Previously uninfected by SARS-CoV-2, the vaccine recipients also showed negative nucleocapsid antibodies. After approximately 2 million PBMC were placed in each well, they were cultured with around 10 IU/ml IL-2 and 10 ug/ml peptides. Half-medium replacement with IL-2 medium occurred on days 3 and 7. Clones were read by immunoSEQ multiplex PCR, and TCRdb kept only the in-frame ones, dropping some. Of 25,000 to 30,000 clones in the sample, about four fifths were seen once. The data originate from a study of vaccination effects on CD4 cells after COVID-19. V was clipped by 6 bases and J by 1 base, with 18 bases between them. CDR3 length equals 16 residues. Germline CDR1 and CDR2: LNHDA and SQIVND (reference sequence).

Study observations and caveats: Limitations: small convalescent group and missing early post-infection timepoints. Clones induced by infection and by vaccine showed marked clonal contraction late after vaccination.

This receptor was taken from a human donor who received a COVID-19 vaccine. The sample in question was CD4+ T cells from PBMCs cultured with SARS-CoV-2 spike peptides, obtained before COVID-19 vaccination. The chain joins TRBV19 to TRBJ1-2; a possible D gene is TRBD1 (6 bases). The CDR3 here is CASSPTDSALNYGYTF. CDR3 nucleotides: TGTGCCAGTAGCCCTACGGACAGCGCCCTTAACTATGGCTACACCTTC.